This T cell receptor beta chain was documented in a study of blood T cells in healthy people across ages. Primed by a sample-barcoded 5' primer and a J-beta primer mix, a second PCR proceeded for roughly 6 to 12 cycles. TCRdb recomputed calls from the 5' RACE reads with MiXCR, one row per CDR3 protein. The sample consists of about 1,500,000 distinct CDR3 sequences, approximately 28% of them appearing once. In regard to this clonotype: Antigen specificity is unknown.

Per the germline V gene, CDR1 is SSHAT and CDR2 is FNYEAQ (reference sequence). The length of the CDR3 is 15 residues. Trimming removed 5 bases from V and 0 bases from J, with 13 bases in between. Study-level points and caveats: Estimated diversity, derived from one million T cells, was regarded as an underestimate. It was found that TCR beta diversity correlated strongly with the percentage of naive T cells.

Sequencing was carried out using blood. The clonotype was recovered from a young woman in good health. The J gene is TRBJ2-5, the V gene TRBV7-7; D may match TRBD1 or TRBD2 (5 bases each). The CDR3 nucleotides read TGTGCCAGCAGCGTTTCCGGGACGGACCAAGAGACCCAGTACTTC. This gives the protein CASSVSGTDQETQYF.